Below, 29 T cell receptor beta chains from the same sample are listed, as sequenced in a study of blood T cell repertoires in COVID-19. Profiling relied on immunoSEQ multiplex PCR, and the TCRdb table lists in-frame clones only, not all of them. Of 250,000 to 300,000 clones listed, 86% are singletons. Sequencing input: peripheral blood. The receptors stem from a man aged 25 to 40 with active or convalescent COVID-19.

This chain connects TRBV9 to TRBJ1-1; weak D call: TRBD1 (5 bases). V was shortened by 7 bases and J by 3 bases, with 19 bases between the two germline ends. This CDR3 is 15 amino acids long. Germline V CDR1 and CDR2: SGDLS, YYNGEE. The CDR3 loop is CASAAERGEYTEAFF. DNA of the CDR3: TGTGCCAGCGCCGCCGAGCGGGGGGAGTACACTGAAGCTTTCTTT.

This chain joins TRBV30 and TRBJ1-3, with TRBD1 identical over 11 bases. V was pared by 5 bases and J by 2 bases, with 11 bases of the junction left unmatched. CDR1 and CDR2 (germline): GTSNPN, SVGIG (reference sequence). The CDR3 covers 17 residues. CDR3 bases: TGTGCCTGGGACCATGGGACAGGGGGTACAGCTGGAAACACCATATATTTT. This translates into CAWDHGTGGTAGNTIYF.

This rearrangement joins TRBV11-2 to TRBJ1-5, with D possibly TRBD1 on 6 matching bases. The CDR3 is 13 amino acids. In germline, CDR1 is SGHAT, CDR2 FQNNGV. V was trimmed by 5 bases and J by 6 bases, leaving 11 bases between them. CDR3 sequence: CASSPGHGQPQHF. CDR3 sequence (DNA): TGTGCCAGCAGCCCGGGACATGGTCAGCCCCAGCATTTT.

The J gene is TRBJ2-3, the V gene TRBV3-1 (or the pseudogene TRBV3-2), with D unclear. The V and J ends lost 4 bases and 2 bases respectively, with 4 bases between them. In germline, CDR1 is LGHDT, CDR2 YNNKEL (reference sequence). The CDR3 runs 12 residues. The DNA of the CDR3 is TGTGCCAGCAGCCCTAACACAGATACGCAGTATTTT. The encoded protein is CASSPNTDTQYF.

V is TRBV7-9 and J is TRBJ1-4, with D tentatively TRBD1 (6 bases). This CDR3 comprises 13 residues. Germline loops: CDR1 SEHNR, CDR2 FQNEAQ (reference sequence). Trimming removed 5 bases at V and 8 bases at J, with 12 bases between. In nucleotides, the CDR3 is TGTGCCAGCAGCGAGGGGGTTTGGGAAAAACTGTTTTTT. Its protein product is CASSEGVWEKLFF.

This chain connects TRBV6-6 to TRBJ2-7, with 7 bases aligning to TRBD2. The CDR3 is 14 amino acids. J lost 2 bases, V lost 5 bases, and 6 bases had no gene match. Germline-derived CDR1 and CDR2 are MNHNY and SVGAGI (reference sequence). CDR3 amino acids: CASSRERGPYEQYF. As DNA, the CDR3 is TGTGCCAGCAGTAGGGAGCGGGGACCCTACGAGCAGTACTTC.

This clone was counted between two and nine times. The chain is built from TRBV11-3 and TRBJ2-5; 8 nucleotides agree with TRBD1. J lost 1 base, V lost 5 bases, and 15 bases had no gene match. Germline values: CDR1 SGHNT, CDR2 YENEEA. CDR3 length: 18 amino acids. CDR3: CASSLDRAVLYFQETQYF. The CDR3 DNA follows: TGTGCCAGCAGCCTGGACAGGGCGGTTCTCTATTTCCAAGAGACCCAGTACTTC.

The chain employs TRBV28 and TRBJ1-1; D is unclear. CDR3 size: 11 residues. Germline CDR1 reads MDHEN; CDR2 reads SYDVKM. V was shortened by 5 bases and J by 7 bases, with 8 bases between the two germline ends. The CDR3 region is CASSIASEAFF. CDR3 sequence (DNA): TGTGCCAGCAGTATAGCGAGTGAAGCTTTCTTT. Together with reference TRBV28 and TRBJ1-1, the CDR3 gives the full variable domain: DVKVTQSSRYLVKRTGEKVFLECVQDMDHENMFWYRQDPGLGLRLIYFSYDVKMKEKGDIPEGYSVSREKKERFSLILESASTNQTSMYLCASSIASEAFFGQGTRLTVV.

The J gene is TRBJ2-2, the V gene TRBV4-2; D remains unclear. The CDR3 runs 11 residues. Looked up from germline, CDR1 is LGHNA and CDR2 is YNFKEQ. V shed 4 bases and J shed 8 bases, with 5 bases lying between them. Written as DNA, the CDR3 is TGTGCCAGCAGCCCTTCTGGGGAGCTGTTTTTT. Amino acids: CASSPSGELFF.

This rearrangement joins TRBV6-4 to TRBJ2-3, with D possibly being TRBD2 (6 bases). CDR1 and CDR2 from the germline V gene are MRHNA and SNTAGT. The CDR3 runs 15 residues. V lost 3 bases and J lost 2, with 12 bases in between. CDR3 sequence reads: CASSDVGGSTDTQYF. As DNA, the CDR3 is TGTGCCAGCAGTGATGTGGGAGGTTCCACAGATACGCAGTATTTT.

The chain links TRBV3-1 (or the pseudogene TRBV3-2) to TRBJ2-3; D is perhaps TRBD2 (6 bases). The germline CDR1 and CDR2 sequences are LGHDT and YNNKEL (reference sequence). This CDR3 comprises 15 residues. Trimming removed 4 bases at V and 1 base at J, with 12 bases between. CDR3 protein: CASSPGGSGTDTQYF. Written as DNA, the CDR3 is TGTGCCAGCAGCCCCGGGGGAAGCGGCACAGATACGCAGTATTTT.

The chain has TRBV11-2 and TRBJ1-2; D may be TRBD1 (5 bases). Trimming took 2 bases from V and 7 from J, leaving 11 bases between them. The CDR3 has 13 amino acids. Germline lookup yields CDR1 SGHAT and CDR2 FQNNGV. CDR3 sequence: CASSLIPGGGYTF. The CDR3 nucleotides are TGTGCCAGCAGCTTAATCCCGGGGGGTGGCTACACCTTC.

The chain couples TRBV11-2 to TRBJ1-1; TRBD1 matches 7 bases. CDR1 is SGHAT, CDR2 FQNNGV, per germline. This CDR3 spans 14 amino acids. Trimming cost V 6 bases and J 2 bases; bases outside gene matches: 6. CDR3 DNA sequence: TGTGCCAGCAGACTCTACAGGGGTAACACTGAAGCTTTCTTT. It encodes CASRLYRGNTEAFF.

This clone appeared once. One junction end does not reproduce the germline sequence, and a read error may be involved. The gene calls are TRBV2 and TRBJ2-3; 10 nucleotides agree with TRBD2. Looked up from germline, CDR1 is SNHLY and CDR2 is FYNNEI. The CDR3 length is 15 residues. The CDR3 here is CASSQAGGPTDTQYF. The CDR3 DNA reads TGTGCCAGCAGTCAAGCGGGGGGGCCGACAGATACGCAGTATTTT.

V usage is TRBV30 and J usage is TRBJ2-7; 7 bases match TRBD1. The CDR3 is 14 amino acids. V lost 2 bases, J lost 5 bases, and 9 bases stayed unmatched. Germline values: CDR1 GTSNPN, CDR2 SVGIG (reference sequence). The CDR3 here is CAWSSRDSKNEQYF. The CDR3 DNA reads as TGTGCCTGGAGTTCCCGGGACAGCAAGAACGAGCAGTACTTC.

The genes are TRBV16 and TRBJ1-5, with 8 positions matching TRBD1. Germline assignment: CDR1 KGHSY and CDR2 FQNENV. The CDR3 length is 14 residues. V shed 2 bases, J shed 5 bases, and the junction held 2 bases outside the gene matches. CDR3 in amino acids: CASSQDRGDQPQHF. The DNA for the CDR3 is TGTGCCAGCAGCCAAGACAGGGGAGATCAGCCCCAGCATTTT. Together with reference TRBV16 and TRBJ1-5, the CDR3 gives the full variable domain: GEEVAQTPKHLVRGEGQKAKLYCAPIKGHSYVFWYQQVLKNEFKFLISFQNENVFDETGMPKERFSAKCLPNSPCSLEIQATKLEDSAVYFCASSQDRGDQPQHFGDGTRLSIL.

The chain has TRBV4-1 and TRBJ1-6, with D unclear. The CDR3 sequence is 13 residues long. The germline V gene encodes CDR1 MGHRA and CDR2 YSYEKL. Between the trimmed V and J ends, which lost 3 bases and 10 bases, there was a span of 10 bases. In DNA form, the CDR3 reads TGCGCCAGCAGCCAGGGCAATCTCTCACCCCTCCACTTT. Amino acids: CASSQGNLSPLHF.

The chain employs TRBV6-1 and TRBJ2-7; D unresolved. There are 12 residues in the CDR3. Germline CDR1 and CDR2: MNHNS and SASEGT. Trimming pared 5 bases from V and 2 bases from J, leaving 7 bases between. The CDR3 spells CASSPEPYEQYF. The CDR3 DNA is TGTGCCAGCAGTCCCGAGCCCTACGAGCAGTACTTC.

Here the CDR3 DNA reads TGCGCCAGCAGTCAATCGGAGGACGAAGCTTTCTTT. The encoded protein is CASSQSEDEAFF. The chain links TRBV23-1 to TRBJ1-1; D unresolved. TRBV23-1 is labeled an ORF, and its function is uncertain. Trimming cost V 0 bases and J 8 bases, with 7 bases left between them. CDR3 length: 12 residues.

The chain uses TRBV6-5 and TRBJ2-5; 9 bases fit TRBD2. CDR1 and CDR2 from the germline V gene are MNHEY and SVGAGI. This CDR3 has 13 amino acids. Germline trimming cut 7 bases from V and 5 bases from J; bases unmatched to any gene: 5. The CDR3 protein is CASNPSGAETQYF. The CDR3 DNA is TGTGCCAGCAATCCTAGCGGGGCTGAGACCCAGTACTTC.

The chain couples TRBV9 to TRBJ2-7, with 12 bases lining up with TRBD1. There are 16 residues in the CDR3. Germline-derived CDR1 and CDR2 are SGDLS and YYNGEE. V shed 4 bases, J shed 7 bases, and the junction held 12 bases outside the gene matches. CDR3 loop: CASSPRPGTGGFEQYF. The CDR3 DNA reads TGTGCCAGCAGCCCCCGACCCGGGACAGGGGGCTTTGAGCAGTACTTC.

The CDR3 DNA reads TGTGCCAGCAGCCCAACGGGGGAGCAGGGAATCTACGAGCAGTACTTC. Translation: CASSPTGEQGIYEQYF. The V and J genes are TRBV13 and TRBJ2-7; tentative D call: TRBD2 (6 bases). Germline V gives CDR1 PRHDT, CDR2 FYEKMQ (reference sequence). V was cut by 5 bases and J by 3 bases, with 20 bases left in between. The CDR3 consists of 16 residues.

In this sample, this clone turned up a few times. The chain combines TRBV7-2 with TRBJ1-5; D perhaps matches TRBD1 (5 bases). V gave up 2 bases and J gave up 5 bases, with 16 bases separating them. Germline-derived CDR1 and CDR2 are SGHTA and FQGNSA. The CDR3 has 16 amino acids. The CDR3 nucleotides are TGTGCCAGCAGCTTATCCCCCCCAGGGTCTTATCAGCCCCAGCATTTT. It codes for CASSLSPPGSYQPQHF. The entire variable domain, with the rest obtained from reference TRBV7-2 and TRBJ1-5, is as follows: GAGVSQSPSNKVTEKGKDVELRCDPISGHTALYWYRQSLGQGLEFLIYFQGNSAPDKSGLPSDRFSAERTGGSVSTLTIQRTQQEDSAVYLCASSLSPPGSYQPQHFGDGTRLSIL.

The V and J genes are TRBV5-5 and TRBJ1-4; D ambiguous. Germline V lookup: CDR1 SGHKS, CDR2 YYEKEE (reference sequence). Trimming shortened V by 4 bases and J by 7 bases, and 11 bases separated the two germline ends. The CDR3 covers 13 residues. For the CDR3, the DNA is TGTGCCAGCAGCCTAATATCCTCTGAAAAACTGTTTTTT. It codes for CASSLISSEKLFF.

This rearrangement joins TRBV5-5 to TRBJ2-5; the D gene is possibly TRBD1 (5 bases). V was shortened by 2 bases and J by 5 bases, with 16 bases between the two germline ends. The CDR3 totals 15 residues. Looked up from germline, CDR1 is SGHKS and CDR2 is YYEKEE (reference sequence). This CDR3 is CASSLQPRARETQYF. The CDR3 region has the DNA TGTGCCAGCAGCTTACAACCCAGGGCGAGGGAGACCCAGTACTTC.

This sequence joins TRBV18 and TRBJ1-6, with D maybe TRBD1 (5 bases). Between the trimmed V and J ends, which lost 4 bases and 7 bases, there was a span of 20 bases. CDR3 length: 17 amino acids. From germline, CDR1 is KGHSH and CDR2 LQKENI. For the CDR3, the DNA is TGTGCCAGCTCACGGTACGTAGGTGGGGCAGTGAATTCACCCCTCCACTTT. This translates into CASSRYVGGAVNSPLHF. The entire variable domain, with the rest obtained from reference TRBV18 and TRBJ1-6, is as follows: NAGVMQNPRHLVRRRGQEARLRCSPMKGHSHVYWYRQLPEEGLKFMVYLQKENIIDESGMPKERFSAEFPKEGPSILRIQQVVRGDSAAYFCASSRYVGGAVNSPLHFGNGTRLTVT.

This chain links TRBV27 with TRBJ1-5; 7 bases map to TRBD1. This CDR3 comprises 16 residues. Germline V gives CDR1 MNHEY, CDR2 SMNVEV (reference sequence). Trimming took 0 bases from V and 4 from J; bases not matched to a gene: 6. The CDR3 DNA reads as TGTGCCAGCAGTTTATCGGCGGGACAGATTAATCAGCCCCAGCATTTT. Translation: CASSLSAGQINQPQHF.

The CDR3 is CASSLLGNTIYF. The CDR3 nucleotides are TGTGCCAGCAGCTTGCTCGGAAACACCATATATTTT. The rearrangement links TRBV5-8 to TRBJ1-3, with D unresolved. The CDR3 has 12 amino acids. The ends were cut back, 1 base at V and 4 bases at J, with 3 bases in the middle. The germline V gene has CDR1 SGHTS and CDR2 YDEGEE.

The rearrangement uses TRBV29-1 and TRBJ2-7, with 10 bases lining up with TRBD1. CDR1 SQVTM and CDR2 ANQGSEA come from the germline V gene. CDR3 length equals 13 residues. V trimming: 6 bases; J trimming: 2 bases; junction bases outside the gene matches: 4. The DNA for the CDR3 is TGCAGCGTCTCCGGGACAGGGGCCTACGAGCAGTACTTC. This encodes CSVSGTGAYEQYF.